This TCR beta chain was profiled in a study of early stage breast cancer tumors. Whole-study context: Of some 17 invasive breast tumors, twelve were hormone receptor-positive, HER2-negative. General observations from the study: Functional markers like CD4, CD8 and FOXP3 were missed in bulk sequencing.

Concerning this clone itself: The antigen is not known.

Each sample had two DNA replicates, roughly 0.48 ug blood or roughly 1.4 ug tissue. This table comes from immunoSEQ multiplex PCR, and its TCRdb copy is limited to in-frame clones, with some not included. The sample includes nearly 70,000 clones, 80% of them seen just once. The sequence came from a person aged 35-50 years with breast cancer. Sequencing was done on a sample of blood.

CDR3 loop: CASRPLGTGNTDTQYF. CDR3 coding DNA: TGTGCCAGCAGACCACTCGGGACAGGGAACACAGATACGCAGTATTTT. The genes are TRBV27 and TRBJ2-3; 9 bases map to TRBD1. Germline V lookup: CDR1 MNHEY, CDR2 SMNVEV (reference sequence). Germline trimming cut 6 bases from V and 2 bases from J; bases unmatched to any gene: 9. This CDR3 has 16 amino acids.